A selection of T cell receptor beta chains follows, all from one sample in a study of shared clonotypes between healthy human individuals. Some clones are missing from TCRdb's copy, which holds only in-frame ones; the method was immunoSEQ multiplex PCR. The data contain some 2,500,000 clones, roughly 90% of them seen just once; the ten biggest clones take up about 0.36%. The sample comprised naive CD4+ T cells from PBMCs. The origin of the receptors is a man aged 18 to 29 in good health. Some clones in this sample may be carry-over from other donors' samples. CDR3s include the opening cysteine and the closing phenylalanine or tryptophan.

V	J	CDR3
TRBV7-9	TRBJ1-1	CASSLPSFTEAFF
TRBV6-6	TRBJ1-3	CASRTESSGNTIYF
TRBV28	TRBJ2-1	CASSPGGGGYNEQFF
TRBV19	TRBJ2-2	CASSTGPDGELFF
TRBV27	TRBJ1-4	CASSLRGRMVEKLFF
TRBV19	TRBJ1-2	CASSSTRTGGPHYGYTF
TRBV29-1	TRBJ2-3	CSVPPGRSTDTQYF
TRBV2	TRBJ1-1	CASSPDRETAEAFF
TRBV2	TRBJ2-5	CASNRGQETQYF
TRBV30	TRBJ1-6	CAWENVGSPLHF
TRBV10-3	TRBJ1-4	CAISENAGEKLFF
TRBV7-2	TRBJ2-7	CASSLLPFEGARGEQYF
TRBV7-2	TRBJ2-7	CASSQQGLHEQYF
TRBV7-2	TRBJ1-1	CASSIGRPVNTEAFF
TRBV7-2	TRBJ2-3	CASSIRSDTQYF
TRBV19	TRBJ2-2	CASCTGPLGGELFF
TRBV2	TRBJ2-3	CASSEGRWNTQYF
TRBV6-5	TRBJ1-3	CASSYAPPYSGNTIYF
TRBV4-1	TRBJ2-1	CASSQEGGVLYNEQFF
TRBV19	TRBJ1-5	CASSIPYRGGGNQPQHF
TRBV2	TRBJ1-5	CASSEEFFSNQPQHF
TRBV10-1	TRBJ2-2	CASSSTGGSGELFF
TRBV10-3	TRBJ2-7	CAIRTPGPYEQYF
TRBV30	TRBJ1-2	CAWKQQGSGYTF
TRBV4-1	TRBJ1-6	CASSQRGVGRRGGNSPLHF
TRBV6-1	TRBJ2-7	CASSAQKDRAFYEQYF